This TCR beta chain was found in a study of blood T cell repertoires in COVID-19. This clone was found once. V lost 4 bases and J lost 5, with 10 bases in between. The V gene's germline CDR1 is SNHLY and CDR2 FYNNEI. This CDR3 is built from 13 residues. Repertoires were generated with immunoSEQ multiplex PCR, while TCRdb's copy carries only in-frame clones and drops some. The sample carries over 50,000 clones, roughly 80% recorded once. The V and J genes are TRBV2 and TRBJ2-3, with D uncertain. Sequencing was performed on peripheral blood. The TCR was taken from a man aged 60 to 75 with COVID-19, enrolled during active disease. CDR3 nucleotide sequence: TGTGCCAGCAGTGTCTCTACCCTAGATACGCAGTATTTT. This encodes CASSVSTLDTQYF.